Below are 27 T cell receptor beta chains sequenced from a single sample in a study of T cell responses to AZD1222 COVID-19 vaccine listed by TCRdb under 2021. Library preparation employed the immunoSEQ multiplex PCR assay. TCRdb limited this immuneACCESS table to in-frame rearrangements with V and J called. A share of clones is missing; checked studies link under half to unresolved V genes, and the rest is unexplained. The sample profile shows 92,000 or so clones; 75% to 90% of them were found once. The ten largest clones take up 26% of the sample. What this sample's time point label stands for: baseline before first vaccination. The source material was peripheral blood, sampled on day 0 of AZD1222 vaccination. The receptors here all came from an adult in good health.

The V call is TRBV27, the J call TRBJ2-2; D uncertain. Germline V CDR1 and CDR2: MNHEY, SMNVEV (reference sequence). The CDR3 contains 13 residues. V lost 7 bases and J 1 base, leaving 7 bases between the germline ends. The DNA for the CDR3 is TGTGCCAGCACCCTCGGGAACACCGGGGAGCTGTTTTTT. This gives the protein CASTLGNTGELFF.

Written as DNA, the CDR3 is TGTGCCAGCAGCCGCCCCCACATTACCTACGAGCAGTACTTC. Its translation: CASSRPHITYEQYF. The chain is built from TRBV6-2 or TRBV6-3 and TRBJ2-7, with D unclear. V was clipped by 6 bases and J by 2 bases, with 14 bases between them. The CDR3 contains 14 residues. CDR1 and CDR2 from the germline V gene are MNHEY and SVGEGT.

The chain carries TRBV2 and TRBJ1-5; no firm D call. CDR3 length: 14 residues. Germline V gene sequence: CDR1 SNHLY, CDR2 FYNNEI. Trimming stripped 2 bases from V and 7 bases from J, with 12 bases between. The CDR3 DNA sequence: TGTGCCAGCAGTGAATCTGGCAGAAGCCAGCCCCAGCATTTT. Translated, it gives CASSESGRSQPQHF.

The V call is TRBV5-4, the J call TRBJ2-2; D is unresolved. CDR1 and CDR2 from the germline V gene are SGHNT and YYREEE (reference sequence). This CDR3 comprises 15 residues. Trimming took off 3 bases at V and 6 bases at J, with 15 bases between the two ends. The CDR3 DNA reads as TGTGCCAGCAGCTCGACGGTAAAAGAGGCCGGGGAGCTGTTTTTT. Its translation is CASSSTVKEAGELFF.

CDR3 coding DNA: TGTGCCAGCCGGGTCCTCGAGATCAATGAGCAGTTCTTC. It is translated as CASRVLEINEQFF. The chain couples TRBV5-5 to TRBJ2-1; no reliable D call. Trimming cost V 7 bases and J 6 bases, with 14 bases left between them. The germline gives CDR1 SGHKS, CDR2 YYEKEE (reference sequence). CDR3 length: 13 amino acids.

The chain employs TRBV7-2 and TRBJ2-5, with 8 bases identical to TRBD2. The CDR3 loop spans 14 amino acids. The junction had 4 bases not matched to a gene; V was cut back by 2 bases and J by 5 bases. CDR1 is SGHTA, CDR2 FQGNSA, per germline. CDR3 region: CASSLTGGGETQYF. The CDR3 nucleotides are TGTGCCAGCAGCTTAACGGGCGGGGGGGAGACCCAGTACTTC. The whole variable domain, filled in from reference TRBV7-2 and TRBJ2-5, reads GAGVSQSPSNKVTEKGKDVELRCDPISGHTALYWYRQSLGQGLEFLIYFQGNSAPDKSGLPSDRFSAERTGGSVSTLTIQRTQQEDSAVYLCASSLTGGGETQYFGPGTRLLVL.

The gene calls are TRBV19 and TRBJ2-1; D remains ambiguous. The germline V gene has CDR1 LNHDA and CDR2 SQIVND (reference sequence). V lost 6 bases, J lost 10 bases, and 10 bases lay in between. There are 11 residues in the CDR3. Here the CDR3 reads CASRGRDEQFF. In DNA form, the CDR3 reads TGTGCCAGTAGGGGCCGTGACGAGCAGTTCTTC. Together with reference TRBV19 and TRBJ2-1, the CDR3 gives the full variable domain: DGGITQSPKYLFRKEGQNVTLSCEQNLNHDAMYWYRQDPGQGLRLIYYSQIVNDFQKGDIAEGYSVSREKKESFPLTVTSAQKNPTAFYLCASRGRDEQFFGPGTRLTVL.

The gene calls are TRBV18 and TRBJ2-1, with D maybe TRBD1 (6 bases). Germline V gene data show CDR1 as KGHSH and CDR2 as LQKENI. V was shortened by 6 bases and J by 8 bases, with 17 bases between the two germline ends. The CDR3 sequence is 14 residues long. The CDR3 bases are TGTGCCAGCTCGCCCCCCTGGGGGCTCCATGAGCAGTTCTTC. This translates into CASSPPWGLHEQFF.

V gene TRBV2 combines with J gene TRBJ2-2; D is possibly TRBD1 (6 bases). CDR3 size: 16 residues. Germline-derived CDR1 and CDR2 are SNHLY and FYNNEI. Trimming shortened V by 6 bases and J by 6 bases, and 20 bases separated the two germline ends. The CDR3 region is CASRNERDNGPGELFF. CDR3 coding DNA: TGTGCCAGCAGAAACGAAAGGGACAACGGTCCCGGGGAGCTGTTTTTT.

Worth noting for this clone: The junction does not match germline at one end; this may be a read error. This rearrangement joins TRBV14 to TRBJ2-2; D is possibly TRBD2 (6 bases). The length of the CDR3 is 14 residues. The germline V gene has CDR1 SGHDN and CDR2 FVKESK. The DNA of the CDR3 is TGTGCCAGCAGCCTAGGTTGGTCGACCGGGGGGCTGTTTTTT. The encoded protein is CASSLGWSTGGLFF.

The V and J genes are TRBV30 and TRBJ2-7; 7 bases map to TRBD1. The CDR3 is made up of 13 amino acids. Germline V gene data show CDR1 as GTSNPN and CDR2 as SVGIG (reference sequence). Trimming took 2 bases from V and 4 from J; bases not matched to a gene: 5. The CDR3 reads CAWSWGRGYEQYF. The CDR3 nucleotides read TGTGCCTGGAGTTGGGGCAGGGGGTACGAGCAGTACTTC.

The chain uses TRBV7-3 and TRBJ2-5; TRBD2 matches at 8 bases. Germline assignment: CDR1 SGHTA and CDR2 FQGTGA. With V trimmed by 1 base and J by 4 bases, 2 bases remained unmatched. CDR3 size: 14 residues. CDR3 sequence reads: CASSLSGRRETQYF. The DNA for the CDR3 is TGTGCCAGCAGCTTAAGCGGGAGGAGAGAGACCCAGTACTTC.

J is TRBJ2-7 and V is TRBV4-2; no clear D gene. V lost 0 bases and J 4 bases, leaving 13 bases between the germline ends. CDR3 length equals 15 residues. Germline V gene sequence: CDR1 LGHNA, CDR2 YNFKEQ. The CDR3 region is CASSQESDSPYEQYF. The CDR3 nucleotides read TGTGCCAGCAGCCAAGAGTCCGACTCCCCATACGAGCAGTACTTC.

The chain uses TRBV4-3 and TRBJ2-5; possibly TRBD1 or TRBD2 for D (5 bases each). Germline CDR1 LGHNA, CDR2 YSLEER. V lost 1 base and J 5 bases, leaving 17 bases between the germline ends. CDR3 length: 16 amino acids. CDR3 in DNA: TGCGCCAGCAGCCAAGGCGCCAGGGAAGGACTGGAGACCCAGTACTTC. This sequence encodes CASSQGAREGLETQYF.

This clone was recorded once. The rearrangement links TRBV18 to TRBJ1-6; 11 positions agree with TRBD1. The junction had 8 bases not matched to a gene; V was cut back by 5 bases and J by 8 bases. CDR3 size: 16 residues. Germline assignment: CDR1 KGHSH and CDR2 LQKENI. The CDR3 coding sequence is TGTGCCAGCTCAACTCGGACAGGGGGCGCTGATTCACCCCTCCACTTT. This sequence encodes CASSTRTGGADSPLHF.

This sequence joins TRBV5-1 and TRBJ1-2; TRBD1 might be the D (5 bases). The CDR3 runs to 15 residues. V lost 3 bases and J 2 bases, leaving 14 bases between the germline ends. Per germline, CDR1 SGHRS and CDR2 YFSETQ. CDR3 sequence: CASSSSTASNYGYTF. In DNA form, the CDR3 reads TGCGCCAGCAGCTCTTCGACAGCTTCGAACTATGGCTACACCTTC.

The chain carries TRBV6-2 or TRBV6-3 and TRBJ1-1; D is undetermined. V shed 5 bases and J shed 1 base, with 8 bases lying between them. The CDR3 extends over 13 amino acids. Germline CDR1 MNHEY, CDR2 SVGEGT. The CDR3 DNA sequence: TGTGCCAGCAGTGCGTTTGGGAACACTGAAGCTTTCTTT. It codes for CASSAFGNTEAFF.

This clone has a single count. The rearrangement uses TRBV18 and TRBJ1-5; 7 positions agree with TRBD1. The CDR3 loop spans 17 amino acids. Losses at the gene ends were 4 bases for V and 0 bases for J; bases not matched to a gene: 9. Germline CDR1 and CDR2: KGHSH and LQKENI. The CDR3 spells CASSRDSSPYSNQPQHF. CDR3 in DNA: TGTGCCAGCTCACGGGACAGCAGCCCATATAGCAATCAGCCCCAGCATTTT.

V and J are TRBV7-3 and TRBJ2-7; D may match TRBD1 or TRBD2 (6 bases each). Trimming shortened V by 6 bases and J by 6 bases, and 12 bases separated the two germline ends. This CDR3 has 12 residues. Germline assignment: CDR1 SGHTA and CDR2 FQGTGA. Here the CDR3 reads CASSPGGREQYF. CDR3 bases: TGTGCCAGCAGTCCTGGGGGGCGCGAGCAGTACTTC.

The gene calls are TRBV6-5 and TRBJ2-5; TRBD1 might be the D (6 bases). The CDR3 covers 15 residues. The V and J ends lost 2 bases and 5 bases respectively, with 15 bases between them. Germline CDR1 reads MNHEY; CDR2 reads SVGAGI. In DNA form, the CDR3 reads TGTGCCAGCAGTTACCCCACAGGGTGGGGGGAGACCCAGTACTTC. This translates into CASSYPTGWGETQYF.

The chain combines TRBV28 with TRBJ2-1; tentative D call: TRBD1 (6 bases). V was clipped by 6 bases and J by 5 bases, with 23 bases between them. In germline, CDR1 is MDHEN, CDR2 SYDVKM. The CDR3 is 17 amino acids. The CDR3 is CASRIVQGSMLNNEQFF. The CDR3 DNA sequence: TGTGCCAGCAGGATAGTACAGGGATCTATGCTAAACAATGAGCAGTTCTTC.

J is TRBJ2-5 and V is TRBV5-6; D not certain. CDR3 length: 12 residues. V was shortened by 0 bases and J by 5 bases, with 5 bases between the two germline ends. CDR1 is SGHDT and CDR2 is YYEEEE in the germline V gene. The chain's CDR3 is CASSLVGETQYF. The CDR3 region has the DNA TGTGCCAGCAGCTTGGTTGGGGAGACCCAGTACTTC.

This clone was seen a single time. The genes are TRBV19 and TRBJ1-1, with no clear D. Germline V CDR1 and CDR2: LNHDA, SQIVND (reference sequence). The CDR3 is made up of 13 amino acids. V gave up 5 bases and J gave up 3 bases, with 10 bases separating them. CDR3 coding DNA: TGTGCCAGTAGTTTCGCCCAGGACACTGAAGCTTTCTTT. Translation gives CASSFAQDTEAFF.

The rearrangement links TRBV19 to TRBJ1-5; D is perhaps TRBD1 (6 bases). The V end was cut by 4 bases, the J end by 2 bases, with 18 bases between. The CDR3 totals 17 residues. Germline V gives CDR1 LNHDA, CDR2 SQIVND (reference sequence). CDR3 sequence reads: CASSSNRDGVGNQPQHF. CDR3 nucleotide sequence: TGTGCCAGTAGTAGCAACAGGGACGGGGTTGGCAATCAGCCCCAGCATTTT.

Remarks on this clone: Additional DNA sequences in this sample encode the identical CDR3. The chain couples TRBV19 to TRBJ2-1; D assignment may be TRBD1 or TRBD2 (5 bases each). The CDR3 totals 15 residues. Germline V CDR1 and CDR2: LNHDA, SQIVND (reference sequence). V dropped 5 bases and J dropped 4 bases, with 15 bases sitting between them. The DNA for the CDR3 is TGTGCCAGTAGTTCGTCGGGGACGGGATACAATGAGCAGTTCTTC. Translating gives CASSSSGTGYNEQFF.

The chain joins TRBV23-1 to TRBJ2-7, with 7 nucleotides matching TRBD1. TRBV23-1 is an open reading frame, and its role is uncertain. Unmatched junction bases numbered 5, after V lost 0 bases and J lost 3 bases. The CDR3 contains 15 residues. CDR3 region: CASSQSDRCFYEQYF. The CDR3 bases are TGCGCCAGCAGTCAATCGGACAGGTGCTTCTACGAGCAGTACTTC.

This rearrangement joins TRBV9 to TRBJ2-7; D call uncertain. CDR1 and CDR2 (germline): SGDLS, YYNGEE. The length of the CDR3 is 14 residues. Trimming stripped 0 bases from V and 3 bases from J, with 10 bases between. In DNA form, the CDR3 reads TGTGCCAGCAGCGTAGCTGTGGGGAACTACGAGCAGTACTTC. This translates into CASSVAVGNYEQYF.